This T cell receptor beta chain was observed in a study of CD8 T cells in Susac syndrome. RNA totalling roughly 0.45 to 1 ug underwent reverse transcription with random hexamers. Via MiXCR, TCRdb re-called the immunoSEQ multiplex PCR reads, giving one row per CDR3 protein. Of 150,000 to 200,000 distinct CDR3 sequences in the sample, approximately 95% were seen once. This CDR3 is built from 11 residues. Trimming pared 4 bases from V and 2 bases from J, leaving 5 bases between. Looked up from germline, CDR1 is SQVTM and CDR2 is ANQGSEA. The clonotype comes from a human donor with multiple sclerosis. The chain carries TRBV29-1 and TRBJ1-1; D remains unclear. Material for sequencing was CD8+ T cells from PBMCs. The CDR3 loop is CSVGHNTEAFF. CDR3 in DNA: TGCAGCGTTGGACACAACACTGAAGCTTTCTTT.